This TCR beta chain was sequenced in a study of early T cells in non-severe SARS-CoV-2 infection. Study-wide context: Sequencing of bulk RNA from unsorted whole blood was done, without chain pairing. Overall study findings and caveats: Matching against VDJdb likely underestimated virus-specific expansions, favoring anti-spike CD8.

V lost 1 base, J lost 0 bases, and 11 bases lay in between. The length of the CDR3 is 16 residues. In germline, CDR1 is SGHDT, CDR2 YYEEEE. This clonotype was seen more than once but under ten times. Its antigen is undetermined. Individually, cDNA molecules had unique molecular identifiers attached to them. A single record per CDR3 protein comes from TCRdb applying MiXCR to the 5' RACE reads. The table shows around 47,000 distinct CDR3 sequences, with roughly 11% occurring only once. This chain connects TRBV5-6 to TRBJ1-5, with a weak D call TRBD1 (5 bases). Material for sequencing was whole blood. The clonotype was recovered from an adult who was a healthcare worker with PCR-confirmed SARS-CoV-2 infection or an uninfected control (not recorded which). The CDR3 reads CASSLLGGPSNQPQHF. The DNA of the CDR3 is TGTGCCAGCAGCTTGCTTGGGGGTCCTAGCAATCAGCCCCAGCATTTT.